Sequencing of this T cell receptor (beta chain) was carried out in a study of cytomegalovirus exposure and HLA in healthy donors. CDR1 is SGHTA, CDR2 FQGNSA, per germline. Trimming left V 5 bases short and J 2 bases short, with 19 bases between. The CDR3 has 17 amino acids. Profiling relied on immunoSEQ multiplex PCR, and the TCRdb table lists in-frame clones only, not all of them. The sample carries about 65,000 clones, roughly 94% recorded once. The TCR originated in a man between 18 and 29 years old in good health and CMV-seropositive. This chain joins TRBV7-2 and TRBJ1-3; tentative D call: TRBD1 (6 bases). Sequences were obtained from PBMCs. The CDR3 nucleotides are TGTGCCAGCAGCCCTCCGGCGGGGGGGGCGCCTGGAAACACCATATATTTT. It translates to CASSPPAGGAPGNTIYF.